This TCR beta chain derives from a study of shared clonotypes between healthy human individuals. Study-wide background: Each donor's CD8 memory used one plate, CD8 naive two, each CD4 subset three.

Generated by immunoSEQ multiplex PCR, the TCRdb table keeps only in-frame clones and is missing some. The sample lists 1,500,000 or so clones; around 95% were seen once. The V gene end was trimmed by 4 bases and the J gene end by 4 bases; junction bases not matched to a gene: 8. The CDR3 covers 16 residues. The V gene's germline CDR1 is SGHRS and CDR2 YFSETQ. To note about this clone: What it binds is unknown.

Study findings and constraints: The four-donor shared clonotypes exceeded non-shared clonotypes in generation probability, with non-shared ones scoring lower. Rarefaction revealed incomplete sorted-subset sequencing despite large depth.

The chain couples TRBV5-1 to TRBJ2-1; 10 bases agree with TRBD1. The TCR sequence derives from a man aged 25-40 years in good health. The sequencing sample was made of naive CD4+ T cells sorted from blood. This sample's subset: CD45RA+ positively selected. The CDR3 is CASSGGSGQGYNEQFF. The CDR3 DNA sequence: TGCGCCAGCAGCGGGGGCTCGGGACAGGGGTACAATGAGCAGTTCTTC.